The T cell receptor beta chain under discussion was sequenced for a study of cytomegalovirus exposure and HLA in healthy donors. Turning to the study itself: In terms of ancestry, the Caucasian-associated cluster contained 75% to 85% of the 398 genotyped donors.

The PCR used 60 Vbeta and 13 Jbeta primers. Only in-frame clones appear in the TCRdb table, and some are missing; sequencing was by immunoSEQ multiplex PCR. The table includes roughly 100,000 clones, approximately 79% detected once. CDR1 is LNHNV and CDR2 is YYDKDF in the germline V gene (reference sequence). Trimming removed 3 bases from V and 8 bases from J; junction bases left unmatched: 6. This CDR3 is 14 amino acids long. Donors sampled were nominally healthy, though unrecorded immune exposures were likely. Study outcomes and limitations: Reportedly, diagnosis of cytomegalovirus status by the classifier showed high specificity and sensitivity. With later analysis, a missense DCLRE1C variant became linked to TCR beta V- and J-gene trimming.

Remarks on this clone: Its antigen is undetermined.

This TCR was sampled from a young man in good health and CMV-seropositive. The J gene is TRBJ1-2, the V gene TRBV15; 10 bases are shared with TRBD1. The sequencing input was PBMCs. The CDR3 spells CATSSPGQGPGYTF. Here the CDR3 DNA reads TGTGCCACCAGCAGTCCGGGACAGGGGCCCGGCTACACCTTC.